This T cell receptor beta chain was identified during a study of blood T cells in healthy people across ages. Study findings and constraints: Not knowing donor CMV status may have confounded expanded clonotype changes.

A minimum of 6.5 million PBMCs was isolated per sample. On this clonotype: Its specificity is unknown.

Then a second PCR, running roughly 6 to 12 cycles, was carried out with a sample-barcoded 5' primer and a J-beta primer mix. Every molecule of cDNA carried a tag from a template-switch adaptor with 12 random nucleotides. TCRdb re-called the 5' RACE reads through MiXCR, storing one row per CDR3 protein. The repertoire holds about 1.7 million distinct CDR3 sequences, with over 25% as singletons. The CDR3 has 15 amino acids. CDR1 and CDR2 from the germline V gene are ENHRY and SYGVKD. Trimming removed 11 bases from V and 3 bases from J; junction bases left unmatched: 12. Sequencing was performed on blood. The clonotype comes from a young woman in good health. The J gene is TRBJ1-5, the V gene TRBV10-3; 8 nucleotides agree with TRBD1. The CDR3 DNA reads as TGTGCCGCTAAACCAGGGGGCGCGGCCAATCAGCCCCAGCATTTT. Amino acids: CAAKPGGAANQPQHF.